In its sample, the clone carrying this T cell receptor beta chain is medium-sized. Its antigen remains unidentified. Time point defined: sample taken at primary tumor resection. This record comes from a study of spatial heterogeneity in lung cancer. Study-wide background: The count of detected beta-chain sequences consistently exceeded that of alpha-chain sequences. Whole-study results and caveats: Of tumor T cells, an estimated coverage of around 7% was reached for alpha chains and approximately 14% for beta chains. Tumor mutation count correlated with how many alpha and beta TCRs expanded intratumorally.

Carried by each TCR cDNA molecule was a unique molecular identifier. One entry per CDR3 protein results from TCRdb running MiXCR on the 5' RACE reads. The table has fewer than 15,000 distinct CDR3 sequences, 5.5% to 8.5% seen once. Germline V CDR1 and CDR2: KGHSH, LQKENI. The ends were cut back, 1 base at V and 6 bases at J, with 18 bases in the middle. The CDR3 contains 16 residues. This rearrangement joins TRBV18 to TRBJ1-1, with D possibly being TRBD1 (6 bases). This receptor was taken from a female donor with early-stage non-small cell lung cancer. The source material was lung tumor tissue, sampled at surgery. CDR3 loop: CASSPRLHREGAEAFF. The DNA for the CDR3 is TGTGCCAGCTCACCACGACTACACAGGGAAGGGGCTGAAGCTTTCTTT.